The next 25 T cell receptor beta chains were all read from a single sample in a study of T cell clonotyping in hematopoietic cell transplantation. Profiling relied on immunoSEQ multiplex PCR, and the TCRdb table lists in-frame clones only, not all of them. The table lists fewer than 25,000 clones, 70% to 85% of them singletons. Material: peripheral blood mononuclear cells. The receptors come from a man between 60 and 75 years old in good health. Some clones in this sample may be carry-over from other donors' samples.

CDR3 in DNA: TGCGCCAGCAGCACGGGACAGGGGAACACTGAAGCTTTCTTT. Translation gives CASSTGQGNTEAFF. The chain couples TRBV5-1 to TRBJ1-1; 9 bases are shared with TRBD1. Germline V gene sequence: CDR1 SGHRS, CDR2 YFSETQ. The CDR3 covers 14 residues. J gave up 1 base and V 4 bases, and 2 bases lay outside the gene matches. The full variable domain, completed using reference TRBV5-1 and TRBJ1-1, is KAGVTQTPRYLIKTRGQQVTLSCSPISGHRSVSWYQQTPGQGLQFLFEYFSETQRNKGNFPGRFSGRQFSNSRSEMNVSTLELGDSALYLCASSTGQGNTEAFFGQGTRLTVV.

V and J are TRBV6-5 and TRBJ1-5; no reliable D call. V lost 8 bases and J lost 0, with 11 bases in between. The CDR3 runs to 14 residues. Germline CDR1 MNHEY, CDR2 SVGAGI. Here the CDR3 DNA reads TGTGCCAGCCGCAGCGGATTTAGCAATCAGCCCCAGCATTTT. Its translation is CASRSGFSNQPQHF.

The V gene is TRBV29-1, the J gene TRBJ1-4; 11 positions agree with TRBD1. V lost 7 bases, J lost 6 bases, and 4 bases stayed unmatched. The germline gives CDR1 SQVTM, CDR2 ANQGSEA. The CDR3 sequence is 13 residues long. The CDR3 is CSARTGGDEKLFF. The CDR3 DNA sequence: TGCAGCGCCCGGACAGGGGGCGATGAAAAACTGTTTTTT.

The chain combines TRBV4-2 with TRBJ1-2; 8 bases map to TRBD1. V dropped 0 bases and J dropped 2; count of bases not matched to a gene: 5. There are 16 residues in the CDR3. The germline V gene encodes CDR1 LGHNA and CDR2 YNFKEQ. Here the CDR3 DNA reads TGTGCCAGCAGCCAAGAGGGACAGGCGGTAAACTATGGCTACACCTTC. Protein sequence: CASSQEGQAVNYGYTF.

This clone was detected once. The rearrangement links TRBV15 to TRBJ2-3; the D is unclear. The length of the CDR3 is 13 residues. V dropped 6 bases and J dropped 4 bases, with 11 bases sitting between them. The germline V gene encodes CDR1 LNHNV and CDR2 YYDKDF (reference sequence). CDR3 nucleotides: TGTGCCACCAGAAGAAGGGAATCAGATACGCAGTATTTT. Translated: CATRRRESDTQYF.

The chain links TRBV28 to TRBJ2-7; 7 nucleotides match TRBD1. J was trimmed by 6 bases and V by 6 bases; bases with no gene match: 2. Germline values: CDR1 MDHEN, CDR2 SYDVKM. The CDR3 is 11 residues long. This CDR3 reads CASSRGSEQYF. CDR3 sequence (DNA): TGTGCCAGCAGCAGGGGGAGCGAGCAGTACTTC.

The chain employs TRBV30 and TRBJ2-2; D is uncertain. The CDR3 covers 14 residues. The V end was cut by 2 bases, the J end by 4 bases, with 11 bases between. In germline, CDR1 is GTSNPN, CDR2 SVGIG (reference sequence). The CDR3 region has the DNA TGTGCCTGGAGTAGGCTAGGTCTCACCGGGGAGCTGTTTTTT. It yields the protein CAWSRLGLTGELFF.

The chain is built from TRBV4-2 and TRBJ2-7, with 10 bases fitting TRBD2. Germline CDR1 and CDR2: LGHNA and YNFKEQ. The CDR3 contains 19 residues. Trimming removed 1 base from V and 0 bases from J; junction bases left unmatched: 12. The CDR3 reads CASSQVSSLAGLSSYEQYF. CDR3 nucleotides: TGTGCCAGCAGCCAAGTCTCCTCACTAGCGGGGTTAAGCTCCTACGAGCAGTACTTC.

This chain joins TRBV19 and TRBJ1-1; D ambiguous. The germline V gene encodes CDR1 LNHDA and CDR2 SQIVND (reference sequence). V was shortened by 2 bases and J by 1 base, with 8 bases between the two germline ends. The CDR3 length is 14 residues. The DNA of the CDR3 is TGTGCCAGTAGTATATCATATGGGAACACTGAAGCTTTCTTT. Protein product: CASSISYGNTEAFF. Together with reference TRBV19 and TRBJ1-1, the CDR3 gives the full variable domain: DGGITQSPKYLFRKEGQNVTLSCEQNLNHDAMYWYRQDPGQGLRLIYYSQIVNDFQKGDIAEGYSVSREKKESFPLTVTSAQKNPTAFYLCASSISYGNTEAFFGQGTRLTVV.

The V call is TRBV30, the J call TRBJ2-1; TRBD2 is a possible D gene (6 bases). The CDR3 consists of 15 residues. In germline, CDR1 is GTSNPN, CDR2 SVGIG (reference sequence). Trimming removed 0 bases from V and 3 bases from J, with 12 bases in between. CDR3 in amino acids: CAWSVLAGIYNEQFF. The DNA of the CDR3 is TGTGCCTGGAGTGTGTTGGCGGGAATCTACAATGAGCAGTTCTTC.

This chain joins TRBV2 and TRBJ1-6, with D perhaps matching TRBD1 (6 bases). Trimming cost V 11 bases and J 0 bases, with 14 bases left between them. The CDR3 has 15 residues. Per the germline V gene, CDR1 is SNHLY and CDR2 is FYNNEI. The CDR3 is CASQGASSYNSPLHF. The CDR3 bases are TGTGCCTCACAGGGTGCTAGCTCCTATAATTCACCCCTCCACTTT.

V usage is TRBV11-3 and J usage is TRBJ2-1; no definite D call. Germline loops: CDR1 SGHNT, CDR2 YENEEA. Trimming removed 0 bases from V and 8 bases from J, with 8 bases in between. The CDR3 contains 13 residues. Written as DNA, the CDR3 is TGTGCCAGCAGCTTAGAGGGTGGGTATGAGCAGTTCTTC. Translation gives CASSLEGGYEQFF.

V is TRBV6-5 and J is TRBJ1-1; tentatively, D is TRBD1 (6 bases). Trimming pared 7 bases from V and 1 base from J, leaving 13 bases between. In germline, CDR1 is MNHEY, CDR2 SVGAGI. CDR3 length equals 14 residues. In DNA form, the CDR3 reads TGTGCCAGCAATGGGGCAGGGGAGAACACTGAAGCTTTCTTT. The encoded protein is CASNGAGENTEAFF.

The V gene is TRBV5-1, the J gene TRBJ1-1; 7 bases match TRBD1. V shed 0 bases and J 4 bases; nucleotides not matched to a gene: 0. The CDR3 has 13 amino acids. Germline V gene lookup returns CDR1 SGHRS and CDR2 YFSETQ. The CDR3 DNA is TGCGCCAGCAGCTTGGACAGGGGCACTGAAGCTTTCTTT. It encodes CASSLDRGTEAFF. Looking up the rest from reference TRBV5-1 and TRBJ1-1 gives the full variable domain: KAGVTQTPRYLIKTRGQQVTLSCSPISGHRSVSWYQQTPGQGLQFLFEYFSETQRNKGNFPGRFSGRQFSNSRSEMNVSTLELGDSALYLCASSLDRGTEAFFGQGTRLTVV.

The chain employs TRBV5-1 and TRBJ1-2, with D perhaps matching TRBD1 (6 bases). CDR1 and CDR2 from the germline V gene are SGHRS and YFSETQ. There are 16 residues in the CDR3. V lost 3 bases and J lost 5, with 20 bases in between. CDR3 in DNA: TGCGCCAGCAGCTCGGAGACGGACAGCCTTTGGTATGGCTACACCTTC. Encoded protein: CASSSETDSLWYGYTF.

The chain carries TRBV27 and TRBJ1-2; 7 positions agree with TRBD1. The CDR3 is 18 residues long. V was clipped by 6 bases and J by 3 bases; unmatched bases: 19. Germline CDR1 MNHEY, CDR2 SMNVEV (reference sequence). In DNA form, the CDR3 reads TGTGCCAGCAGCCCGGGGCCGGGACAGCCGGGCTATGACTATGGCTACACCTTC. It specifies CASSPGPGQPGYDYGYTF.

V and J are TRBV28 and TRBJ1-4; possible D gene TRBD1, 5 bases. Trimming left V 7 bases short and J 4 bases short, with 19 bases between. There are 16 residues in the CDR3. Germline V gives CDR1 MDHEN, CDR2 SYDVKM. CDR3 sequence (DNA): TGTGCCAGCAAGAGTGGACAAAACAATTATAATGAAAAACTGTTTTTT. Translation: CASKSGQNNYNEKLFF.

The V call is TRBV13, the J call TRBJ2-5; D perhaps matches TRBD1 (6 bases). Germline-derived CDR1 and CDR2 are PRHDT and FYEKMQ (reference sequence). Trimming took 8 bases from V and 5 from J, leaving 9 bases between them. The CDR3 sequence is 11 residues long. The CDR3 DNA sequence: TGTGCCAGCGGGGGCGGGGAGACCCAGTACTTC. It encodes CASGGGETQYF.

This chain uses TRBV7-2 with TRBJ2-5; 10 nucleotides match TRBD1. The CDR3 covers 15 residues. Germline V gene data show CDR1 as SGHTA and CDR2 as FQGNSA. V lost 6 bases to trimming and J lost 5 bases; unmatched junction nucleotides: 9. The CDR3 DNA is TGTGCCAGCAGACCAAGGGACAGGGGTGGGGAGACCCAGTACTTC. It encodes CASRPRDRGGETQYF.

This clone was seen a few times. CDR3 DNA sequence: TGTGCCAGCAGTGAGGCGGGAGAAGCTTTCTTT. Translating gives CASSEAGEAFF. The chain links TRBV2 to TRBJ1-1; no reliable D call. The CDR3 runs to 11 residues. V lost 3 bases, J lost 8 bases, and 7 bases lay in between. CDR1 and CDR2 (germline): SNHLY, FYNNEI.

The DNA of the CDR3 is TGTGCCAGCAGCCATGGACTAGCGGCGGGGGAGCAGTTCTTC. It specifies CASSHGLAAGEQFF. V usage is TRBV7-6 and J usage is TRBJ2-1, with TRBD2 matching over 10 bases. Germline CDR1 is SGHVS and CDR2 is FNYEAQ. The CDR3 has 14 amino acids. The ends lost 5 bases at V and 10 bases at J; junction bases unmatched: 8. Variable domain in full (rest from reference TRBV7-6 and TRBJ2-1): GAGVSQSPRYKVTKRGQDVALRCDPISGHVSLYWYRQALGQGPEFLTYFNYEAQQDKSGLPNDRFSAERPEGSISTLTIQRTEQRDSAMYRCASSHGLAAGEQFFGPGTRLTVL.

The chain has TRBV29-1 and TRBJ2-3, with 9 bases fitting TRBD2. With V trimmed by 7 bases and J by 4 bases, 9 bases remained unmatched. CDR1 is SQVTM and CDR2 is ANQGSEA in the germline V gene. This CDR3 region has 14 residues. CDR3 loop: CSAGGGRGADTQYF. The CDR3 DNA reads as TGCAGCGCTGGAGGCGGGAGGGGGGCAGATACGCAGTATTTT.

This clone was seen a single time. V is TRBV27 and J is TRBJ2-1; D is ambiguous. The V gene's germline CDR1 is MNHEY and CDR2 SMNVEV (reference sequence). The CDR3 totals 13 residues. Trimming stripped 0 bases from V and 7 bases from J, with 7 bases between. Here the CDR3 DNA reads TGTGCCAGCAGTTTATCCCATCGAAATGAGCAGTTCTTC. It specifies CASSLSHRNEQFF.

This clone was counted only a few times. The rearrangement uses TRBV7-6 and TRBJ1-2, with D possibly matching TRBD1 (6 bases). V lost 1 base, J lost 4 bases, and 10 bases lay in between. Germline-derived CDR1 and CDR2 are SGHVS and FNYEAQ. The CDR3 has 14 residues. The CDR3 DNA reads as TGTGCCAGCAGCTTAGAGCCGGACAGCTATGGCTACACCTTC. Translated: CASSLEPDSYGYTF. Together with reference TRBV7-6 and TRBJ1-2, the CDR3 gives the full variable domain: GAGVSQSPRYKVTKRGQDVALRCDPISGHVSLYWYRQALGQGPEFLTYFNYEAQQDKSGLPNDRFSAERPEGSISTLTIQRTEQRDSAMYRCASSLEPDSYGYTFGSGTRLTVV.

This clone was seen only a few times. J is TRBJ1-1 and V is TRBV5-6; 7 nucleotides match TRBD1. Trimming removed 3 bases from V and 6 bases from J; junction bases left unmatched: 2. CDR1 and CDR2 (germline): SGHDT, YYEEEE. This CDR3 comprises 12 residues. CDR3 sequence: CASSSGGSEAFF. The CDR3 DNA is TGTGCCAGCAGCTCAGGGGGATCTGAAGCTTTCTTT. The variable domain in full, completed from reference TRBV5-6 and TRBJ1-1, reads DAGVTQSPTHLIKTRGQQVTLRCSPKSGHDTVSWYQQALGQGPQFIFQYYEEEERQRGNFPDRFSGHQFPNYSSELNVNALLLGDSALYLCASSSGGSEAFFGQGTRLTVV.